This T cell receptor beta chain came from a study of blood T cell repertoires in COVID-19. Across the whole study: From T cells, B-cell-depleted T cells, or PBMCs came the material, which was cDNA or gDNA.

Germline CDR1 and CDR2: DFQATT and SNEGSKA (reference sequence). This CDR3 is built from 11 residues. V was clipped by 5 bases and J by 1 base, with 5 bases between them. The count of this clone is one. Authors' data handling: Estimation of nucleated cell counts was performed using reference gene primer amplification. The assay was immunoSEQ multiplex PCR, and TCRdb's table has in-frame clones only and misses some. The V and J calls and clone size were taken over from that table, and D and trimming were inferred from the DNA. The data contain approximately 320,000 clones, roughly 85% of them singletons.

The J gene is TRBJ1-1, the V gene TRBV20-1; D gene ambiguous. The clonotype was recovered from a human donor in a cohort sampled during active COVID-19. Sequencing was done on a sample of peripheral blood. The CDR3 loop is CSAARNTEAFF. The CDR3 DNA reads TGCAGTGCTGCGAGGAACACTGAAGCTTTCTTT.